Here is one T cell receptor (beta chain) with its context. The antigen it recognizes is unknown. One base away there is no much larger clone; base qualities are not given. The data originate from a study of blood T cell repertoires in COVID-19 (dated by TCRdb to about 2020). About the full investigation: Samples covering the acute and convalescent phases of COVID-19 were provided by collaborators in the United States, Italy and Spain. The material from the prospective study consisted of cDNA or gDNA derived from T cells, B-cell-depleted T cells, or PBMCs. Subjects who had been exposed to COVID-19, were actively infected with it, or had recovered from it provided the deeply sampled blood TCRbeta repertoires that made up the dataset. A freely available public database, intended as a resource for researchers studying the immune response to SARS-CoV-2, is where the repertoires were released. The samples were drawn from the first 160 participants of the ongoing ImmuneRACE study and from roughly 1,300 subjects provided by 6 global collaborators. The sample metadata nearly always contained a de-identified subject ID, COVID-19 status, age in years and sex. Where available, HLA class I and class II types were obtained from metadata supplied by the sample provider rather than from assay-based typing. The full study reports these points: The amount of clinical and demographic metadata varied by source and participant and was provided uncurated.

V sheds 3 bases and J sheds 4 bases, leaving 7 bases between their ends. CDR1 and CDR2 are read off the germline V gene as MNHNS and SASEGT. The CDR3 runs 13 amino acids, cysteine and phenylalanine included. Only the CDR3 DNA stays, 39 bases, in frame from base 1. Each collaborating institution followed its own protocols to collect whole blood in K2EDTA tubes. For TCRbeta analysis, collaborator samples were shipped as frozen whole blood, as isolated PBMCs, or as DNA extracted from either sample type. TCRbeta CDR3 regions were amplified from genomic DNA using the immunoSEQ Assay, a bias-controlled multiplex PCR. As for the authors' bioinformatics: The number of nucleated cells in each sample was estimated from the amplification of reference gene primers within the assay. To quantify the absolute abundance of each unique TCRbeta CDR3 rearrangement, sequence reads were collapsed and filtered. For each sample, productive Simpson clonality was calculated as the square root of Simpson's diversity index over productive rearrangements. As stored in TCRdb, this immuneACCESS dataset retains in-frame rearrangements with V and J assigned. A fraction of the clones does not appear; measured against another copy, unresolved V genes explain less than half of the discrepancy, and the remainder lacks a known reason. That table is the source of V, J and clone size, and D and trimming were worked out from the DNA. Counted in this sample were more than 150,000 clones; about nine tenths of them appeared once. The top ten constitute under 2.5% of the sample.

Sequencing was carried out using peripheral blood. The sequence links TRBV6-1 to TRBJ1-5, with no reliable assignment of the D segment. This receptor was taken from a woman in her 70s with acute or convalescent COVID-19. The nucleotides read TGTGCCAGCAGTGACGGGTATAATCAGCCCCAGCATTTT. Its coded protein is CASSDGYNQPQHF.